A single sample gave rise to the 3 T cell receptor beta chains below, sequenced in a study of T-cell memory formation after mild COVID-19 (dated by TCRdb to the early 2020s). The library was obtained by 5' RACE. The sequencer listed for this sample is Illumina NovaSeq 6000. TCRdb applied fastp at Q25 and MiXCR to the public reads, then kept only in-frame beta chains. Rows with one shared CDR3 protein collapse into an entry with the most common genes and DNA. The sample records about 320,000 distinct CDR3 sequences, about 13% of which are singletons. Around 20% of the sample is taken by the ten largest. Sequenced: PBMCs or a T cell subset sorted from them (not recorded which). These receptors were obtained from a man younger than 35 who had mild COVID-19 (a few samples of this study predate the infection). The sample titles of this study are shuffled in the database, so cell type and time point are left out; the donor was told from shared clones.

The chain joins TRBV5-1 to TRBJ2-3; weak D call: TRBD1 (6 bases). The CDR3 is 16 residues long. Trimming shortened V by 2 bases and J by 1 base, and 14 bases separated the two germline ends. The germline V gene encodes CDR1 SGHRS and CDR2 YFSETQ. The CDR3 is CASSFNHRVRTDTQYF. The CDR3 region has the DNA TGCGCCAGCAGCTTCAACCACAGGGTTCGCACAGATACGCAGTATTTT.

V usage is TRBV5-1 and J usage is TRBJ1-1, with D possibly being TRBD1 (5 bases). V was pared by 1 base and J by 6 bases, with 13 bases between. CDR1 and CDR2 (germline): SGHRS, YFSETQ. The CDR3 has 14 residues. CDR3 amino acids: CASSLSQGRAEAFF. As DNA, the CDR3 is TGCGCCAGCAGCTTGTCGCAGGGTAGGGCTGAAGCTTTCTTT.

The chain is built from TRBV27 and TRBJ2-5; TRBD2 is a possible D gene (5 bases). The CDR3 contains 12 residues. V shed 6 bases and J shed 4 bases, with 9 bases lying between them. Germline CDR1 MNHEY, CDR2 SMNVEV (reference sequence). The CDR3 is CASRDEGETQYF. Written as DNA, the CDR3 is TGTGCCAGCAGAGATGAGGGAGAGACCCAGTACTTC.